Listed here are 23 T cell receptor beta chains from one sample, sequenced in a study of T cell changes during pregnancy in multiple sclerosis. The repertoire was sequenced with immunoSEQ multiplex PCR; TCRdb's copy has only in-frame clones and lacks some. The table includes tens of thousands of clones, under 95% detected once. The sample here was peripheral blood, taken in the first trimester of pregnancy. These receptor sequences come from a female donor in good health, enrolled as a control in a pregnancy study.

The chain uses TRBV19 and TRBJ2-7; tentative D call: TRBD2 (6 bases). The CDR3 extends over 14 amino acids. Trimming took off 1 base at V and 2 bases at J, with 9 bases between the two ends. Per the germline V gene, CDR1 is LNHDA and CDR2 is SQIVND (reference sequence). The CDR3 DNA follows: TGTGCCAGTAGTATAGCGGGAGCCACCTACGAGCAGTACTTC. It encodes CASSIAGATYEQYF.

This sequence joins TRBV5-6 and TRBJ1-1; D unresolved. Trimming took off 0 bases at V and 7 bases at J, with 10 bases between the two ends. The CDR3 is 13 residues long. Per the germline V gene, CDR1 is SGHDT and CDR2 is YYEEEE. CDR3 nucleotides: TGTGCCAGCAGCTTGGACCCCGAGGGTGAAGCTTTCTTT. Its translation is CASSLDPEGEAFF.

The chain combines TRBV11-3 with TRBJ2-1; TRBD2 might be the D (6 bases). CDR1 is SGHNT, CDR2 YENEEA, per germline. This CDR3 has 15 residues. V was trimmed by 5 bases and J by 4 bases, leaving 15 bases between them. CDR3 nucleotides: TGTGCCAGCAGCGTCGGATGGGGGGATTACAATGAGCAGTTCTTC. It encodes CASSVGWGDYNEQFF.

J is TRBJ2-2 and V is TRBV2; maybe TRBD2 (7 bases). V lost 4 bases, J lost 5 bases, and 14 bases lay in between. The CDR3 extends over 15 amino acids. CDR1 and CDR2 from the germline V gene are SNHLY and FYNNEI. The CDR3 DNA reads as TGTGCCAGCAGTGGAGGCGGGGGCCTAACCGGGGAGCTGTTTTTT. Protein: CASSGGGGLTGELFF. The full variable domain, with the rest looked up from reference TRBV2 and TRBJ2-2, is EPEVTQTPSHQVTQMGQEVILRCVPISNHLYFYWYRQILGQKVEFLVSFYNNEISEKSEIFDDQFSVERPDGSNFTLKIRSTKLEDSAMYFCASSGGGGLTGELFFGEGSRLTVL.

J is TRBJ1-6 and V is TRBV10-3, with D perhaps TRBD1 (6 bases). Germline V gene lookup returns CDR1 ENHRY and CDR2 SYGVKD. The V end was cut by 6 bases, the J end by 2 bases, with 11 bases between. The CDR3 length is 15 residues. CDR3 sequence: CAISVGHPYNSPLHF. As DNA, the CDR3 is TGTGCCATCAGCGTGGGACATCCCTATAATTCACCCCTCCACTTT.

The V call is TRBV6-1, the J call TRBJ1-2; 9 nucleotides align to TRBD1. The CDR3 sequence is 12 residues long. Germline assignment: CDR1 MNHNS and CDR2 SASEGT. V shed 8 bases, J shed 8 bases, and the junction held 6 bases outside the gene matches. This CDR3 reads CASGDRVRGYTF. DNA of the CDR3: TGTGCCAGCGGGGACAGGGTACGCGGCTACACCTTC.

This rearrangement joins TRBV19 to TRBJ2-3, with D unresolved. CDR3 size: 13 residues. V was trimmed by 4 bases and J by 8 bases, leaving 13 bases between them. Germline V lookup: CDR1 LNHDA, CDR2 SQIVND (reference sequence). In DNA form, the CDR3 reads TGTGCCAGTAGTAGCCGATCGCAGGCTACGCAGTATTTT. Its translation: CASSSRSQATQYF.

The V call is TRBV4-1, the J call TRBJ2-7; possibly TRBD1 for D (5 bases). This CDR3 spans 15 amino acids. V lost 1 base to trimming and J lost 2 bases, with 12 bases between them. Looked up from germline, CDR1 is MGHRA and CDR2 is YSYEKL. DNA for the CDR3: TGCGCCAGCAGCCAAGGGGCAGGGTACACCTACGAGCAGTACTTC. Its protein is CASSQGAGYTYEQYF.

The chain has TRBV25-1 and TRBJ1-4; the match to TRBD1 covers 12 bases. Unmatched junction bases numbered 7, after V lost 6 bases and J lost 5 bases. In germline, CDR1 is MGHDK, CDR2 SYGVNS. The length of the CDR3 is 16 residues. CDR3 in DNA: TGTGCCAGCAGCCCGGGACAGGGGGCGAGAAATGAAAAACTGTTTTTT. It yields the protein CASSPGQGARNEKLFF. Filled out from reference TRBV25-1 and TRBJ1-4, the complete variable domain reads EADIYQTPRYLVIGTGKKITLECSQTMGHDKMYWYQQDPGMELHLIHYSYGVNSTEKGDLSSESTVSRIRTEHFPLTLESARPSHTSQYLCASSPGQGARNEKLFFGSGTQLSVL.

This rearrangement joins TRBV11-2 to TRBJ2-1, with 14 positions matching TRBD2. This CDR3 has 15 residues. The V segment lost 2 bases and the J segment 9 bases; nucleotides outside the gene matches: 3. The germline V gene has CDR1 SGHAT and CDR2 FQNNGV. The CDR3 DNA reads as TGTGCCAGCAGCTTAACTGGACTAGCGGGAGGTGAGCAGTTCTTC. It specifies CASSLTGLAGGEQFF.

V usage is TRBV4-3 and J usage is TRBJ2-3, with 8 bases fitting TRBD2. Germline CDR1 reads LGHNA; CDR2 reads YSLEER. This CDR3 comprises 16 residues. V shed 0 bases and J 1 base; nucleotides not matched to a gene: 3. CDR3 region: CASSQDPGGGTDTQYF. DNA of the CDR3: TGCGCCAGCAGCCAAGATCCGGGGGGGGGCACAGATACGCAGTATTTT.

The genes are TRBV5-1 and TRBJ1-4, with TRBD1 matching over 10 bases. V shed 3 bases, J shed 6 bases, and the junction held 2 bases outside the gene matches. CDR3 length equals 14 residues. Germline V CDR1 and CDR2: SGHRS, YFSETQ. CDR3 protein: CASSWGTGDEKLFF. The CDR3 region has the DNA TGCGCCAGCAGCTGGGGGACAGGGGATGAAAAACTGTTTTTT.

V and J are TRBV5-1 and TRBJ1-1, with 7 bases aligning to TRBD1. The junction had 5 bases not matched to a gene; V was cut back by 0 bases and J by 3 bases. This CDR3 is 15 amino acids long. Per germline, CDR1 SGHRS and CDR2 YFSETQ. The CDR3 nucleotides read TGCGCCAGCAGCTTGGAAGGGGGCGCACACACTGAAGCTTTCTTT. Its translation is CASSLEGGAHTEAFF.

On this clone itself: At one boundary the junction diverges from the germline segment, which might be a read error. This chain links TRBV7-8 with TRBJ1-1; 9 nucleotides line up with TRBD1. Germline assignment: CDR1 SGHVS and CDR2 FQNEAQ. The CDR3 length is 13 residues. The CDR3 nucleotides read TGTGCCAGCAGCTTAGTCGGGGACAGGGATGTCCTCTTT. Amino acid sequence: CASSLVGDRDVLF.

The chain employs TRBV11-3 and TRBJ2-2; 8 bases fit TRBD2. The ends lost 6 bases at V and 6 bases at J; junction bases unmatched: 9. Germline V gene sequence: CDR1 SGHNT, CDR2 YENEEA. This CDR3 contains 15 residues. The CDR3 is CASRIPGLEAGELFF. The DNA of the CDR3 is TGTGCCAGCAGGATCCCGGGACTAGAGGCCGGGGAGCTGTTTTTT.

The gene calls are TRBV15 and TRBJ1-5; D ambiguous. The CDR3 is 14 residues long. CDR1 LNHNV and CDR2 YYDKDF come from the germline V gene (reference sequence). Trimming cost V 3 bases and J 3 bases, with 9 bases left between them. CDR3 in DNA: TGTGCCACCAGCAGGTACGGGTACAATCAGCCCCAGCATTTT. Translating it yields CATSRYGYNQPQHF.

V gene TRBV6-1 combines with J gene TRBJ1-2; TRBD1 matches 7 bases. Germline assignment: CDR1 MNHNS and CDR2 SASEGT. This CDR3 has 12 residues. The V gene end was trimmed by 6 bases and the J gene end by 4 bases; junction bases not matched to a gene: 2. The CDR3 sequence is CASSRTGYGYTF. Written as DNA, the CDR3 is TGTGCCAGCAGCCGGACAGGCTATGGCTACACCTTC.

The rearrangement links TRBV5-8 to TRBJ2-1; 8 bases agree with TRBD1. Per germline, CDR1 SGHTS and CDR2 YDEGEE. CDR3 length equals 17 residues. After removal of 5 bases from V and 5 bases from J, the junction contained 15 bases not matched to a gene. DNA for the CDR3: TGTGCCAGCAGATGGGAGCTAACAGGGGGACCCAACAATGAGCAGTTCTTC. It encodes CASRWELTGGPNNEQFF.

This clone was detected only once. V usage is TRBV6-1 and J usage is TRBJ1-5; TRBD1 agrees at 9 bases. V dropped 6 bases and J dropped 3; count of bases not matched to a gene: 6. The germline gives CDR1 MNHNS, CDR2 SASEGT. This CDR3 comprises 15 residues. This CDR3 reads CASSGGQGPNQPQHF. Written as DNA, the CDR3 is TGTGCCAGCAGCGGCGGACAGGGGCCCAATCAGCCCCAGCATTTT.

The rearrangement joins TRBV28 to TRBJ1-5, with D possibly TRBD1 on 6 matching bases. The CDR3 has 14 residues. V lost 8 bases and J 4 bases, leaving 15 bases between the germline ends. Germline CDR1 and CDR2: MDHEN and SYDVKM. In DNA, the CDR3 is TGTGCCAGCGAAGAACCCCAGGGGAATCAGCCCCAGCATTTT. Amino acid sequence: CASEEPQGNQPQHF.

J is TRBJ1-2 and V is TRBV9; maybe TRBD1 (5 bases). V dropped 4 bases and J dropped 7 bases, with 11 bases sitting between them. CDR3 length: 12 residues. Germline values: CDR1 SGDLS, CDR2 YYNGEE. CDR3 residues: CASSPKGFGYTF. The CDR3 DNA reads TGTGCCAGCAGCCCTAAGGGGTTTGGCTACACCTTC.

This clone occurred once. This chain's CDR3 is CAWRSLQAGNEKLFF. The CDR3 bases are TGTGCCTGGCGATCTTTACAGGCCGGTAATGAAAAACTGTTTTTT. The chain links TRBV30 to TRBJ1-4; perhaps TRBD1 as D (5 bases). Germline CDR1 is GTSNPN and CDR2 is SVGIG (reference sequence). Between the trimmed V and J ends, which lost 5 bases and 4 bases, there was a span of 17 bases. The CDR3 spans 15 residues.

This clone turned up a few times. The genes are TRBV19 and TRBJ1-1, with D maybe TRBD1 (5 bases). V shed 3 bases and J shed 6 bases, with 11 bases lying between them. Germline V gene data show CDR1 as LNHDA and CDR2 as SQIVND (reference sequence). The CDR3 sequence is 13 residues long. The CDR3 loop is CASSIQQGSEAFF. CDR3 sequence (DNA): TGTGCCAGTAGTATTCAGCAGGGCTCTGAAGCTTTCTTT.